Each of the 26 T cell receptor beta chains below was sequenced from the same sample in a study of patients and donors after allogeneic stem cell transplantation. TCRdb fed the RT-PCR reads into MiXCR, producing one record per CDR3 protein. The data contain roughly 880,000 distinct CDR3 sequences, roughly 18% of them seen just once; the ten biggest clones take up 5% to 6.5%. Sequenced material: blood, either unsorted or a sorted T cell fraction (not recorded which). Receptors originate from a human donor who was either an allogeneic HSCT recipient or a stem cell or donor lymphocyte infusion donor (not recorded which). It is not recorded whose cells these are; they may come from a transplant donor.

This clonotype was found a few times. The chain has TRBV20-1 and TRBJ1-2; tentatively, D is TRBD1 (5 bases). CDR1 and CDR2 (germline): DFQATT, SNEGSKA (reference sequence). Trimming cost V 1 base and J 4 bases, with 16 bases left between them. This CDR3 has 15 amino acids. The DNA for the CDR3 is TGCAGTGCTAGAGGCCCGGGGGGAGCCGGCTATGGCTACACCTTC. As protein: CSARGPGGAGYGYTF.

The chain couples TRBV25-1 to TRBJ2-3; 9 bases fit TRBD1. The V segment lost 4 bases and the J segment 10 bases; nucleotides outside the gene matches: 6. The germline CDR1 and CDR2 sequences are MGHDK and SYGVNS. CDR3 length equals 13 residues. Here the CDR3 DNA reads TGTGCCAGCAGTGCGGACAGGGGAACAGCGCAGTATTTT. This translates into CASSADRGTAQYF.

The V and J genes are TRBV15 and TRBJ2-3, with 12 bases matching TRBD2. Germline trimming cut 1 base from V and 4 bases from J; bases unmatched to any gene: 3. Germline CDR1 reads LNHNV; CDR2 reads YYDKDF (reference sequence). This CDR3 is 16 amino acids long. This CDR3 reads CATSRVTSGGPDTQYF. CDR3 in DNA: TGTGCCACCAGCAGAGTGACTAGCGGGGGTCCAGATACGCAGTATTTT.

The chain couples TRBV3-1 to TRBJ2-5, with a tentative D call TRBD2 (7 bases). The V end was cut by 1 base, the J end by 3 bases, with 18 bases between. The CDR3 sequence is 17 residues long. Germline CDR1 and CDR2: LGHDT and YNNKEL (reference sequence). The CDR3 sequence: CASSQGSRGAREETQYF. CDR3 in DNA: TGTGCCAGCAGCCAAGGCTCACGGGGGGCTCGAGAAGAGACCCAGTACTTC.

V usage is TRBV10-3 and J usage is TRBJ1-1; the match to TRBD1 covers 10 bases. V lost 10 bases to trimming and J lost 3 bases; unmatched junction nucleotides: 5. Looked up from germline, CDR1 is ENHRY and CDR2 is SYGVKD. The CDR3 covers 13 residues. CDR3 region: CATRTGGHTEAFF. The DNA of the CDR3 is TGTGCCACCAGGACAGGGGGGCACACTGAAGCTTTCTTT.

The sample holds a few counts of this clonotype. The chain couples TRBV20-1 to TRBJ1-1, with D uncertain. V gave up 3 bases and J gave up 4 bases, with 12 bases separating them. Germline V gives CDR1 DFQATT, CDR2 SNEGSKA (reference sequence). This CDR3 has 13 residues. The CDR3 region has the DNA TGCAGTGCTAGCATCGGGAGTCCCACTGAAGCTTTCTTT. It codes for CSASIGSPTEAFF.

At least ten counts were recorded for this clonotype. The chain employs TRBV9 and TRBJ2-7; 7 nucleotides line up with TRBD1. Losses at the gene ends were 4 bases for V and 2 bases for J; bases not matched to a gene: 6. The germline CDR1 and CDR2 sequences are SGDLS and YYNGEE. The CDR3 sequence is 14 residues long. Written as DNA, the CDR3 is TGTGCCAGCAGCCCTACAGGGGTGACCTACGAGCAGTACTTC. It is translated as CASSPTGVTYEQYF.

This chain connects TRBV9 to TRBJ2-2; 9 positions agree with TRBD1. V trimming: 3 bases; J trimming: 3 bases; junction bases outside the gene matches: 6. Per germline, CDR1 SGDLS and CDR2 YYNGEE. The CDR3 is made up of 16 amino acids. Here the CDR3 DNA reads TGTGCCAGCAGCGGCAGACAGGGGGATCACACCGGGGAGCTGTTTTTT. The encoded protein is CASSGRQGDHTGELFF.

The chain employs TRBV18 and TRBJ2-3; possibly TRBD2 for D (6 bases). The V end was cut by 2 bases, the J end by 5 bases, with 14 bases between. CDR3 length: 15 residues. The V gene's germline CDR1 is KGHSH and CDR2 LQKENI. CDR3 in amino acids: CASSPEGGRRDTQYF. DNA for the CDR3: TGTGCCAGCTCACCAGAGGGAGGCCGGAGAGATACGCAGTATTTT.

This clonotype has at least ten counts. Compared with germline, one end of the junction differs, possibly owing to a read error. CDR3 amino acids: CSARVGTGNQPQHF. Written as DNA, the CDR3 is TGCAGTGCCAGAGTGGGGACAGGCAATCAGCCCCAGCATTTT. This chain uses TRBV20-1 with TRBJ1-5; 7 bases line up with TRBD1. CDR1 is DFQATT and CDR2 is SNEGSKA in the germline V gene (reference sequence). The CDR3 extends over 14 amino acids.

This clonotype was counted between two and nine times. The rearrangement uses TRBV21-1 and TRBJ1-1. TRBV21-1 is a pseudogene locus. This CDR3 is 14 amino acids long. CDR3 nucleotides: TGTGCCAGCAGCAAAGATCAAGGGAACACTGAAGCTTTCTTT. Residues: CASSKDQGNTEAFF.

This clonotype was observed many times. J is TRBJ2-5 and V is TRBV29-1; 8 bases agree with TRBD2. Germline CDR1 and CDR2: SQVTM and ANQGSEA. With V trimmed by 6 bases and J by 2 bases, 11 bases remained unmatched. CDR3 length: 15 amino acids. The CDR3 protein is CSVSGGTVGQETQYF. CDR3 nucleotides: TGCAGCGTAAGCGGGGGAACAGTGGGGCAAGAGACCCAGTACTTC.

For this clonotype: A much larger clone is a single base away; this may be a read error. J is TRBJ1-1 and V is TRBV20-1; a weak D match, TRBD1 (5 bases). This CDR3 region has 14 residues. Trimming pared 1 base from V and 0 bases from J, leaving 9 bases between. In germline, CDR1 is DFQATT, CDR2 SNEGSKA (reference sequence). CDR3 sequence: CSARAGGMNTEAFF. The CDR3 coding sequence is TGCAGTGCTAGAGCGGGGGGGATGAACACTGAAGCTTTCTTT.

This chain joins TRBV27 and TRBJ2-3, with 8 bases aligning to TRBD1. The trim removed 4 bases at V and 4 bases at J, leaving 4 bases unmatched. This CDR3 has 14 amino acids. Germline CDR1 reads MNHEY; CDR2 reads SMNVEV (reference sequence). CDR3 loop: CASSSWTGSDTQYF. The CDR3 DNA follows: TGTGCCAGCAGTTCTTGGACAGGGTCAGATACGCAGTATTTT.

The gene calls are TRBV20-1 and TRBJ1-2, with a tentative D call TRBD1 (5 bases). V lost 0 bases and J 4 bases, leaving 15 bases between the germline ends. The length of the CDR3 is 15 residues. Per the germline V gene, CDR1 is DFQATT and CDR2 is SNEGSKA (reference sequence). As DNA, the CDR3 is TGCAGTGCTAGAGATCACCAGGGCGGAGGCTATGGCTACACCTTC. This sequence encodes CSARDHQGGGYGYTF.

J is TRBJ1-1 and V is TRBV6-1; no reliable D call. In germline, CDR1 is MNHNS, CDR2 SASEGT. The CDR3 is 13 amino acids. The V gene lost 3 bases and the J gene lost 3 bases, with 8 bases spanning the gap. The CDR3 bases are TGTGCCAGCAGTGACGGCCCCTACACTGAAGCTTTCTTT. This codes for CASSDGPYTEAFF.

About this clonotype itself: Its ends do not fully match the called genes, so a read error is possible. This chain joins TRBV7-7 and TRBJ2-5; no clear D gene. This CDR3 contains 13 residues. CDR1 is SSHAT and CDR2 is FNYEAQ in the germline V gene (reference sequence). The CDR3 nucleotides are TGTGCTAGCAGCTTAGAGGTAGAAGAGACCCAGTACTTC. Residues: CASSLEVEETQYF. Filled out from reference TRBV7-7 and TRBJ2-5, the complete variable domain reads GAGVSQSPRYKVTKRGQDVTLRCDPISSHATLYWYQQALGQGPEFLTYFNYEAQPDKSGLPSDRFSAERPEGSISTLTIQRTEQRDSAMYRCASSLEVEETQYFGPGTRLLVL.

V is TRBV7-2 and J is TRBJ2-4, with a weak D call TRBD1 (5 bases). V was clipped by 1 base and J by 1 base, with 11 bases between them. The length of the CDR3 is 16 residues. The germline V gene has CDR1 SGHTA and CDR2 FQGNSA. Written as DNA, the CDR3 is TGTGCCAGCAGCTTAGAGGACATCGGGGCCAAAAACATTCAGTACTTC. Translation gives CASSLEDIGAKNIQYF.

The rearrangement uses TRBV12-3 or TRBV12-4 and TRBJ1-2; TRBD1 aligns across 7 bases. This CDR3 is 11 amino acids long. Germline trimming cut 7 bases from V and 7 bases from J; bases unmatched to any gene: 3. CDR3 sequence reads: CASNSGGGYTF. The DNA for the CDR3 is TGTGCCAGCAACTCAGGGGGTGGCTACACCTTC.

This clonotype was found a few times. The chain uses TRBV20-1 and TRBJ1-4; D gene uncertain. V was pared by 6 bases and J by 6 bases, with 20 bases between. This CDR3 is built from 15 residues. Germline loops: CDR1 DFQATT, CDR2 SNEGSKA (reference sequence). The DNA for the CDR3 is TGCAGTGCCCCTTCGGAAATCCCCAATGATGAAAAACTGTTTTTT. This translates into CSAPSEIPNDEKLFF.

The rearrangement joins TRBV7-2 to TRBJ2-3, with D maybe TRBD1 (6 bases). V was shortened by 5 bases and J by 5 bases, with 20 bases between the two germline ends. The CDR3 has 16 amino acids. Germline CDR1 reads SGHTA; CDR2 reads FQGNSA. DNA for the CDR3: TGTGCCAGCAGCCGCGGACAGATCCCGTCCGGAGATACGCAGTATTTT. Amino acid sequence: CASSRGQIPSGDTQYF.

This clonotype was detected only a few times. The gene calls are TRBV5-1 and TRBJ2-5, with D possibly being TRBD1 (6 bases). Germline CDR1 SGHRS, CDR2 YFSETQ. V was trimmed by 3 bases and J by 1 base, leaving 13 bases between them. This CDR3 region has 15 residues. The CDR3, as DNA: TGCGCCAGCAGCTCCGGGACACTCGTCCAAGAGACCCAGTACTTC. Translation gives CASSSGTLVQETQYF.

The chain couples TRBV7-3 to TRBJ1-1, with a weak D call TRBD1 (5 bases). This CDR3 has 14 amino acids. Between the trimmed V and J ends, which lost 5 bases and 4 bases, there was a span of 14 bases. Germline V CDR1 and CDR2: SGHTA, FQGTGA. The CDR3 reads CASSAGIPSTEAFF. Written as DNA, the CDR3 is TGTGCCAGCAGCGCAGGGATCCCTAGCACTGAAGCTTTCTTT.

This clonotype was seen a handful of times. CDR3: CASSVGGANEKLFF. DNA for the CDR3: TGTGCCAGCAGCGTAGGAGGGGCTAATGAAAAACTGTTTTTT. The gene calls are TRBV9 and TRBJ1-4; TRBD1 might be the D (5 bases). The CDR3 has 14 residues. CDR1 is SGDLS, CDR2 YYNGEE, per germline. The V end was cut by 0 bases, the J end by 3 bases, with 6 bases between.

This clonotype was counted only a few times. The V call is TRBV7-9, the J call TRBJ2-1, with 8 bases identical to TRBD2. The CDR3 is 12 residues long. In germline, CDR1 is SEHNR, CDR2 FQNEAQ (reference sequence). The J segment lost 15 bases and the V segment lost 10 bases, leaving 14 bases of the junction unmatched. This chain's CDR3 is CAMGSSGSNVFF. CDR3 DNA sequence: TGTGCCATGGGCTCCAGCGGGAGTAACGTGTTCTTC.

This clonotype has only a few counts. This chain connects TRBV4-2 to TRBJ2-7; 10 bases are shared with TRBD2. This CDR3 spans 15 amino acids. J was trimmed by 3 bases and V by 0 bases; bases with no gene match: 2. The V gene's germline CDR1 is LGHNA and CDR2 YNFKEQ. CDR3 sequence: CASSQETSGFYEQYF. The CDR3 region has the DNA TGTGCCAGCAGCCAAGAGACTAGCGGGTTCTACGAGCAGTACTTC.